A single T cell receptor (beta chain) is shown here with its context. Only in-frame clones appear in the TCRdb table, and some are missing; sequencing was by immunoSEQ multiplex PCR. The table has some 57,000 clones, about 90% seen once. The record originates from a study of OX40 agonist ivuxolimab in advanced cancers. Looked up from germline, CDR1 is MNHEY and CDR2 is SVGAGI. The CDR3 totals 13 residues. Trimming stripped 4 bases from V and 6 bases from J, with 9 bases between. The receptor was derived from an adult with an advanced solid tumor such as melanoma, head and neck, liver or kidney cancer. The rearrangement uses TRBV6-5 and TRBJ2-2; D ambiguous. The material was CD4+ or CD8+ T cells sorted from blood, obtained in a trial of the OX40 agonist ivuxolimab. CDR3 residues: CASSFTNAGELFF. CDR3 DNA sequence: TGTGCCAGCAGTTTCACTAACGCCGGGGAGCTGTTTTTT.